The text below deals with one T cell receptor (beta chain). Its antigen is undetermined. V shed 5 bases, J shed 6 bases, and the junction held 13 bases outside the gene matches. Per germline, CDR1 SGHTA and CDR2 FQGTGA. The CDR3 is 17 residues long. This record comes from a study of blood T cells in healthy people across ages. Primed by a sample-barcoded 5' primer and a J-beta primer mix, a second PCR proceeded for roughly 6 to 12 cycles. One entry per CDR3 protein, called by TCRdb with MiXCR from the 5' RACE reads. Counted here are about 1,400,000 distinct CDR3 sequences, 35% to 45% occurring once; the ten biggest clones make up roughly 8.2%. General study points: A greater number of naive CD4+ cells and higher diversity distinguished long-lived donors from aged donors. Roughly linear age-related decline in beta diversity appeared, significant by age 40.

The specimen was blood. The TCR comes from a woman aged 18 to 35 in good health. The chain has TRBV7-3 and TRBJ2-1, with TRBD1 matching 10 bases. CDR3 residues: CASSDTPGTGDRNEQFF. DNA of the CDR3: TGTGCCAGCAGCGACACTCCCGGGACAGGGGATCGCAATGAGCAGTTCTTC.